Sequencing of this T cell receptor (beta chain) was carried out in a study of cytomegalovirus exposure and HLA in healthy donors. Study-level background: It was reported in a later analysis that the same platform had been used for the approximately 110 validation repertoires as for the approximately 730 first-cohort repertoires.

Sequencing used immunoSEQ multiplex PCR; TCRdb keeps in-frame clones, though not all of them. Of 90,000 to 130,000 clones detected, about nine tenths appear once; the ten largest clones hold 1.5% to 2%. A note on this clone: Its cognate antigen is unknown.

These donors were members of the roughly 120-subject validation cohort, a group separate from the approximately 680-subject first cohort. Whole-study results and caveats: Cytomegalovirus-associated TCR beta chains were listed, numbering approximately 150. Subsequent analysis of the 120 or so validation repertoires found a tendency for first-cohort TCR clusters to co-occur.

Trimming removed 2 bases at V and 6 bases at J, with 26 bases between. CDR3 length: 19 amino acids. Looked up from germline, CDR1 is WNHNN and CDR2 is SYGVQD (reference sequence). This receptor was taken from a woman under 30 in good health and CMV-seronegative. Input material: PBMCs. J is TRBJ2-1 and V is TRBV10-1; perhaps TRBD2 as D (7 bases). In nucleotides, the CDR3 is TGCGCCAGCAGTGAGAATACGCTAACTGTCGGGGGGCCGAGCAATGAGCAGTTCTTC. Amino acids: CASSENTLTVGGPSNEQFF.